The entry below gives a single TCR beta chain sequence along with its context. Its target is unknown. Trimming at V came to 4 bases and at J to 6 bases, leaving 7 bases not matched to a gene. Germline V CDR1 and CDR2: SGHRS, YFSETQ. The CDR3 extends over 14 amino acids. Everyone who gave samples was a healthy Caucasian. The data belong to a study of identical twins. Unique molecular identifiers were present on the cDNA, which also gained a universal primer site by template switching. MiXCR, applied by TCRdb to the 5' RACE reads, yields one record per CDR3 protein. This sample has under 800,000 distinct CDR3 sequences, with 21% found just once. The study, taken as a whole, reports: Insertions were fewer in abundant cord blood beta clonotypes, whereas memory repertoires showed none of this pattern.

The sample also formed part of further work on T cells expressing NK-cell markers.

This TCR was recovered from a woman younger than 35 in good health. The V call is TRBV5-1, the J call TRBJ2-5; 9 bases match TRBD1. The material sequenced was PBMCs. This chain's CDR3 is CASSTGTGKQTQYF. The CDR3, as DNA: TGCGCCAGCAGCACCGGGACAGGGAAACAGACCCAGTACTTC.